Each of the 18 T cell receptor beta chains below was sequenced from the same sample in a study of blood T cells in healthy people across ages. The use of a sample-barcoded 5' primer and a J-beta primer mix characterized a second PCR of about 7 to 12 cycles. TCRdb processed the 5' RACE reads anew with MiXCR; each CDR3 protein has one entry. The data contain about 1,400,000 distinct CDR3 sequences, roughly 64% of them singletons. Specimen: blood. All receptors come from a man between 18 and 35 years old in good health.

This clonotype showed up many times. This chain links TRBV27 with TRBJ1-2; D gene unclear. CDR3 size: 13 residues. Germline V gene data show CDR1 as MNHEY and CDR2 as SMNVEV (reference sequence). The V and J ends lost 3 bases and 4 bases respectively, with 9 bases between them. The CDR3 loop is CASSLGGPYGYTF. The CDR3, as DNA: TGTGCCAGCAGTTTGGGAGGGCCCTATGGCTACACCTTC.

The table lists this clonotype with a count of one. The V call is TRBV5-5, the J call TRBJ1-4, with D perhaps matching TRBD1 (5 bases). CDR1 is SGHKS and CDR2 is YYEKEE in the germline V gene (reference sequence). V was trimmed by 0 bases and J by 8 bases, leaving 14 bases between them. The CDR3 spans 15 residues. The CDR3 protein is CASSLAGGTSEKLFF. The CDR3 region has the DNA TGTGCCAGCAGCTTGGCGGGGGGTACCTCCGAAAAACTGTTTTTT.

The rearrangement links TRBV5-1 to TRBJ2-5; D remains unclear. This CDR3 has 13 residues. V lost 3 bases, J lost 5 bases, and 11 bases lay in between. Germline V gene sequence: CDR1 SGHRS, CDR2 YFSETQ. The CDR3 coding sequence is TGCGCCAGCAGCTGGTCAAGTCGGGAGACCCAGTACTTC. Amino acid sequence: CASSWSSRETQYF.

This chain joins TRBV27 and TRBJ2-7; 10 positions agree with TRBD2. Trimming at V came to 0 bases and at J to 3 bases, leaving 5 bases not matched to a gene. Germline loops: CDR1 MNHEY, CDR2 SMNVEV (reference sequence). This CDR3 has 16 amino acids. CDR3 sequence (DNA): TGTGCCAGCAGTTTATCGGGTAGCGGGGGGCTCTACGAGCAGTACTTC. Its translation: CASSLSGSGGLYEQYF.

CDR3 nucleotides: TGCAGCGTTCACCCCCAAGCGTACCCGGCAGATACGCAGTATTTT. Protein: CSVHPQAYPADTQYF. The chain has TRBV29-1 and TRBJ2-3; D is uncertain. The germline gives CDR1 SQVTM, CDR2 ANQGSEA. This CDR3 comprises 15 residues. Trimming shortened V by 5 bases and J by 4 bases, and 19 bases separated the two germline ends.

The chain has TRBV6-6 and TRBJ1-1, with D unclear. From germline, CDR1 is MNHNY and CDR2 SVGAGI (reference sequence). There are 12 residues in the CDR3. Trimming removed 0 bases from V and 11 bases from J, with 10 bases in between. The CDR3 here is CASSYSTALAFF. For the CDR3, the DNA is TGTGCCAGCAGTTACTCGACTGCTCTGGCTTTCTTT.

The rearrangement joins TRBV20-1 to TRBJ2-3; a possible D gene is TRBD2 (6 bases). The ends were cut back, 1 base at V and 2 bases at J, with 10 bases in the middle. This CDR3 is 14 amino acids long. Looked up from germline, CDR1 is DFQATT and CDR2 is SNEGSKA (reference sequence). In DNA form, the CDR3 reads TGCAGTGCTAGAGCCGGGACTTTCACAGATACGCAGTATTTT. Amino acids: CSARAGTFTDTQYF.

This clonotype was counted only a few times. V and J are TRBV10-2 and TRBJ1-2, with 7 bases matching TRBD1. Losses at the gene ends were 5 bases for V and 4 bases for J; bases not matched to a gene: 13. Germline loops: CDR1 WSHSY, CDR2 SAAADI. The CDR3 runs to 16 residues. CDR3 amino acids: CASSSDRAPLAYGYTF. The CDR3 DNA sequence: TGCGCCAGCAGTAGTGACAGGGCCCCGCTGGCCTATGGCTACACCTTC.

The chain combines TRBV29-1 with TRBJ1-2, with TRBD1 as a possible D gene (5 bases). This CDR3 region has 16 residues. V was trimmed by 1 base and J by 8 bases, leaving 23 bases between them. Germline CDR1 reads SQVTM; CDR2 reads ANQGSEA. The CDR3 DNA sequence: TGCAGCGTTGAAGGGGGTCGGGACGGGGCAGGAGGAGGCTACACCTTC. It codes for CSVEGGRDGAGGGYTF.

The rearrangement uses TRBV29-1 and TRBJ2-5; TRBD2 aligns across 10 bases. V dropped 5 bases and J dropped 5; count of bases not matched to a gene: 5. Germline V gene data show CDR1 as SQVTM and CDR2 as ANQGSEA. CDR3 size: 13 residues. CDR3 region: CSVTVGLAETQYF. CDR3 sequence (DNA): TGCAGCGTTACCGTGGGACTAGCGGAGACCCAGTACTTC.

This clonotype was recorded a few times. J is TRBJ2-3 and V is TRBV25-1, with a possible D match to TRBD1 (5 bases). Germline CDR1 reads MGHDK; CDR2 reads SYGVNS. The CDR3 consists of 14 residues. V gave up 6 bases and J gave up 0 bases, with 10 bases separating them. The CDR3 is CASSRATSTDTQYF. CDR3 nucleotide sequence: TGTGCCAGCAGCAGGGCAACCAGCACAGATACGCAGTATTTT.

Here the CDR3 reads CASSLGTGNYTF. In nucleotides, the CDR3 is TGTGCCAGCAGCTTAGGGACAGGGAATTACACCTTC. The V call is TRBV7-9, the J call TRBJ1-2, with 8 bases matching TRBD1. CDR1 and CDR2 from the germline V gene are SEHNR and FQNEAQ (reference sequence). With 1 base clipped from V and 11 bases from J, the junction kept 3 bases outside the gene matches. The CDR3 runs to 12 residues. The full variable domain, rest sourced from reference TRBV7-9 and TRBJ1-2, is DTGVSQNPRHKITKRGQNVTFRCDPISEHNRLYWYRQTLGQGPEFLTYFQNEAQLEKSRLLSDRFSAERPKGSFSTLEIQRTEQGDSAMYLCASSLGTGNYTFGSGTRLTVV.

This clonotype showed up just a few times. The gene calls are TRBV4-1 and TRBJ1-1, with 8 bases identical to TRBD1. The junction had 8 bases not matched to a gene; V was cut back by 0 bases and J by 5 bases. Germline CDR1 reads MGHRA; CDR2 reads YSYEKL. There are 16 residues in the CDR3. The CDR3 region is CASSQDLPGGLTEAFF. The CDR3 DNA reads TGCGCCAGCAGCCAAGATCTTCCAGGGGGCTTGACTGAAGCTTTCTTT.

This clonotype was found a few times. This chain joins TRBV7-2 and TRBJ2-3; 7 bases map to TRBD2. The CDR3 runs 15 residues. The J segment lost 4 bases and the V segment lost 5 bases, leaving 9 bases of the junction unmatched. CDR1 is SGHTA and CDR2 is FQGNSA in the germline V gene. DNA of the CDR3: TGTGCCAGCAGCAGTAGCGGGCCAGGCGCAGATACGCAGTATTTT. Translation: CASSSSGPGADTQYF.

The V gene is TRBV4-2, the J gene TRBJ2-4, with 14 bases aligning to TRBD2. The end of the DNA aligns better with TRBJ2-7, so the J call may be wrong. The CDR3 length is 15 residues. Germline V lookup: CDR1 LGHNA, CDR2 YNFKEQ. The CDR3 loop is CASSRGTSGSSEQYF. The CDR3 region has the DNA TGTGCCAGCAGCCGAGGGACTAGCGGGAGCTCCGAGCAGTACTTC.

This clonotype was counted a few times. The V and J genes are TRBV3-1 and TRBJ2-7; 9 bases agree with TRBD2. CDR3 size: 15 residues. J lost 7 bases, V lost 2 bases, and 9 bases had no gene match. Germline CDR1 is LGHDT and CDR2 is YNNKEL (reference sequence). This CDR3 is CASSQFETSGGEQYF. CDR3 DNA sequence: TGTGCCAGCAGCCAATTCGAGACTAGCGGCGGGGAGCAGTACTTC.

This sequence joins TRBV25-1 and TRBJ2-1; perhaps D is TRBD1 or TRBD2 (5 bases each). CDR1 and CDR2 from the germline V gene are MGHDK and SYGVNS. V lost 4 bases to trimming and J lost 4 bases, with 11 bases between them. The CDR3 contains 14 residues. The CDR3 protein is CASSGPGPYNEQFF. The CDR3, as DNA: TGTGCCAGCAGTGGACCGGGACCATACAATGAGCAGTTCTTC.

The chain combines TRBV14 with TRBJ1-2; 8 bases are shared with TRBD1. V lost 1 base and J lost 1; bases outside the gene matches: 11. This CDR3 region has 18 residues. The germline CDR1 and CDR2 sequences are SGHDN and FVKESK. Written as DNA, the CDR3 is TGTGCCAGCAGCCAAGGAGTCCCAGGGGGCGAGGATAACTATGGCTACACCTTC. Protein sequence: CASSQGVPGGEDNYGYTF.